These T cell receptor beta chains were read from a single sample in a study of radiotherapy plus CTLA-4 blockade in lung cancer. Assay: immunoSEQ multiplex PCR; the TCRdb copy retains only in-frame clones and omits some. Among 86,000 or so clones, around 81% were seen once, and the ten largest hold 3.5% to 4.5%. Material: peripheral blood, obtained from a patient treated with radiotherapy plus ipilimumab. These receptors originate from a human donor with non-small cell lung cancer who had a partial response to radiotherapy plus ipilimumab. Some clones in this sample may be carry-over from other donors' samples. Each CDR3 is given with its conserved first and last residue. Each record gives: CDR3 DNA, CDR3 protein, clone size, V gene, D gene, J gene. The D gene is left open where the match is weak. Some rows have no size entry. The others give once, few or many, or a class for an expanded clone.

CDR3 DNA: TGTGCCAGCAGCCCGCCAATGCTAGCGGGAGTATACACCGGGGAGCTGTTTTTT; CDR3 protein: CASSPPMLAGVYTGELFF; clone size: .; V gene: TRBV7-6; D gene: TRBD2; J gene: TRBJ2-2
CDR3 DNA: TGTGCCAGTAAGCGACTAGCGGGGGGCAATGAGCAGTTCTTC; CDR3 protein: CASKRLAGGNEQFF; clone size: .; V gene: TRBV19; D gene: TRBD2; J gene: TRBJ2-1
CDR3 DNA: TGTGCCACCTCCCGGGACAGAGGTTACGAGCAGTACTTC; CDR3 protein: CATSRDRGYEQYF; clone size: .; V gene: TRBV15; D gene: TRBD1; J gene: TRBJ2-7
CDR3 DNA: TGTGCCATCAGTTCTACTAGCGGGGAGACCCAGTACTTC; CDR3 protein: CAISSTSGETQYF; clone size: .; V gene: TRBV10-3; D gene: TRBD2; J gene: TRBJ2-5
CDR3 DNA: TGCGCCAGCAGGCAGGCCGATGGGGGGTGGCCCCAGCATTTT; CDR3 protein: CASRQADGGWPQHF; clone size: .; V gene: TRBV4-1; D gene: .; J gene: TRBJ1-5
CDR3 DNA: TGTGCCAGCAGTTTGTCGACAGGGATGGGCTTTGGCAATCAGCCCCAGCATTTT; CDR3 protein: CASSLSTGMGFGNQPQHF; clone size: .; V gene: TRBV28; D gene: TRBD1; J gene: TRBJ1-5
CDR3 DNA: TGTGCCAGCACTGACAGGAGCTACGAGCAGTACTTC; CDR3 protein: CASTDRSYEQYF; clone size: .; V gene: TRBV28; D gene: .; J gene: TRBJ2-7
CDR3 DNA: TGTGCCAGCAGTTACTCGGGCAGGAACACTGAAGCTTTCTTT; CDR3 protein: CASSYSGRNTEAFF; clone size: once; V gene: TRBV6-6; D gene: .; J gene: TRBJ1-1
CDR3 DNA: TGCGCCAGCAGCCGCGGGACAGGGGGAGCTTTCTTT; CDR3 protein: CASSRGTGGAFF; clone size: .; V gene: TRBV4-3; D gene: TRBD1; J gene: TRBJ1-1
CDR3 DNA: TGTGCCAGCAGCTTAGAATACAACCAACGCCAGCATTTT; CDR3 protein: CASSLEYNQRQHF; clone size: .; V gene: TRBV7-8; D gene: .; J gene: TRBJ1-5
CDR3 DNA: TGTGCCAGCAGTCACAGGGGAGGAGGGGCCAACGTCCTGACTTTC; CDR3 protein: CASSHRGGGANVLTF; clone size: few; V gene: TRBV27; D gene: .; J gene: TRBJ2-6
CDR3 DNA: TGCGCCAGCAGCTTGGCTGGACAGAATAATTCACCCCTCCACTTT; CDR3 protein: CASSLAGQNNSPLHF; clone size: .; V gene: TRBV5-1; D gene: .; J gene: TRBJ1-6
CDR3 DNA: TGTGCCAGCAGTTTTCCGAGGGGGTCTCGGGAGCAGTACTTC; CDR3 protein: CASSFPRGSREQYF; clone size: .; V gene: TRBV28; D gene: .; J gene: TRBJ2-7
CDR3 DNA: TGCAGCGTTCTCAGCGGGAGGGCCAATGAGCAGTTCTTC; CDR3 protein: CSVLSGRANEQFF; clone size: .; V gene: TRBV29-1; D gene: TRBD2; J gene: TRBJ2-1
CDR3 DNA: TGTGCCAGCACCAAGGACACCCTTGGTGAAAAACTGTTTTTT; CDR3 protein: CASTKDTLGEKLFF; clone size: few; V gene: TRBV28; D gene: .; J gene: TRBJ1-4
CDR3 DNA: TGTGCCAGCAGCTTAGCGGCAGGGGTTGTAGGTTCACCCCTCCACTTT; CDR3 protein: CASSLAAGVVGSPLHF; clone size: .; V gene: TRBV11-2; D gene: .; J gene: TRBJ1-6
CDR3 DNA: TGTGCCAGCAATAGGAGGGAGACGGCGTACGAGCAGTACTTC; CDR3 protein: CASNRRETAYEQYF; clone size: once; V gene: TRBV28; D gene: .; J gene: TRBJ2-7
CDR3 DNA: TGTGCCAGCAGCAGGGACAGGGGGCATGGCTACACCTTC; CDR3 protein: CASSRDRGHGYTF; clone size: .; V gene: TRBV7-8; D gene: TRBD1; J gene: TRBJ1-2
CDR3 DNA: TGCGCCAGCAGCCGCGGGCAGGGGGTGAGGAACACTGAAGCTTTCTTT; CDR3 protein: CASSRGQGVRNTEAFF; clone size: .; V gene: TRBV4-1; D gene: TRBD1; J gene: TRBJ1-1
CDR3 DNA: TGCAGTGCCTCTTACAATGAGCAGTTCTTC; CDR3 protein: CSASYNEQFF; clone size: .; V gene: TRBV20-1; D gene: .; J gene: TRBJ2-1
CDR3 DNA: TGTGCCAGCAGTCCGATTTTAGCGGGATACAATGGGCAGTTCTTC; CDR3 protein: CASSPILAGYNGQFF; clone size: .; V gene: TRBV27; D gene: TRBD2; J gene: TRBJ2-1
CDR3 DNA: TGTGCCAGCAGCGTAGGACAGGGGAACACTGAAGCTTTCTTT; CDR3 protein: CASSVGQGNTEAFF; clone size: .; V gene: TRBV9; D gene: TRBD1; J gene: TRBJ1-1
CDR3 DNA: TGTGCCAGCAGGTCCGGCGGGGAGGGCGATGAGCAGTTCTTC; CDR3 protein: CASRSGGEGDEQFF; clone size: .; V gene: TRBV11-2; D gene: TRBD2; J gene: TRBJ2-1
CDR3 DNA: TGTGCCAGCAGTGGGACAGCACAACAAGAGACCCAGTACTTC; CDR3 protein: CASSGTAQQETQYF; clone size: .; V gene: TRBV28; D gene: TRBD1; J gene: TRBJ2-5
CDR3 DNA: TGTGCCAGCAGTCCTGGACAATTCAATCAGCCCCAGCATTTT; CDR3 protein: CASSPGQFNQPQHF; clone size: .; V gene: TRBV27; D gene: .; J gene: TRBJ1-5
CDR3 DNA: TGTGCTAGTTCAGGACAGAACTACGAGCAGTACTTC; CDR3 protein: CASSGQNYEQYF; clone size: .; V gene: TRBV12-5; D gene: .; J gene: TRBJ2-7
CDR3 DNA: TGTGCCAGCAGCCCTGGACAGGGGGCGGACGAAGGCTACACCTTC; CDR3 protein: CASSPGQGADEGYTF; clone size: .; V gene: TRBV9; D gene: TRBD1; J gene: TRBJ1-2
CDR3 DNA: TGTGCCAGCAGCACGGGACAGGGGGCGCCTCAGCCCCAGCATTTT; CDR3 protein: CASSTGQGAPQPQHF; clone size: .; V gene: TRBV11-2; D gene: TRBD1; J gene: TRBJ1-5
CDR3 DNA: TGTGCCAGCAGCGCTCATAACTACGAGCAGTACTTC; CDR3 protein: CASSAHNYEQYF; clone size: .; V gene: TRBV11-2; D gene: .; J gene: TRBJ2-7
CDR3 DNA: TGTGCCAGCACAAAGAGTTGGGGGGGACTGAACACTGAAGCTTTCTTT; CDR3 protein: CASTKSWGGLNTEAFF; clone size: .; V gene: TRBV27; D gene: .; J gene: TRBJ1-1
CDR3 DNA: TGTGCCATCTCTACAGCTCCGAACACTGAAGCTTTCTTT; CDR3 protein: CAISTAPNTEAFF; clone size: few; V gene: TRBV5-4; D gene: .; J gene: TRBJ1-1
CDR3 DNA: TGCGCCAGCAGGGGGAGCGGGAGCTCCTACAATGAGCAGTTCTTC; CDR3 protein: CASRGSGSSYNEQFF; clone size: .; V gene: TRBV5-1; D gene: TRBD2; J gene: TRBJ2-1
CDR3 DNA: TGTGCCAGCTCACCGGACAGTGACCGGGGCACTGAAGCTTTCTTT; CDR3 protein: CASSPDSDRGTEAFF; clone size: .; V gene: TRBV18; D gene: .; J gene: TRBJ1-1
CDR3 DNA: TGTGCCAGCTCACCACAGCCCGCGGAGACCCAGTACTTC; CDR3 protein: CASSPQPAETQYF; clone size: .; V gene: TRBV18; D gene: .; J gene: TRBJ2-5
CDR3 DNA: TGTGCCAGTACGCCCGGGGGCTCCTACAATGAGCAGTTCTTC; CDR3 protein: CASTPGGSYNEQFF; clone size: .; V gene: TRBV19; D gene: .; J gene: TRBJ2-1
CDR3 DNA: TGTGCCAGCAGCCGCGGGACAGGGGACAATGAGCAGTTCTTC; CDR3 protein: CASSRGTGDNEQFF; clone size: .; V gene: TRBV28; D gene: TRBD1; J gene: TRBJ2-1
CDR3 DNA: TGCGCCAGCAGCTTCCGGGACAGTCGTTCAGAGACCCAGTACTTC; CDR3 protein: CASSFRDSRSETQYF; clone size: .; V gene: TRBV5-1; D gene: TRBD1; J gene: TRBJ2-5
CDR3 DNA: TGTGCCAGTAGTATAGAGCCTAGCGGGGGTCATGAGCAGTTCTTC; CDR3 protein: CASSIEPSGGHEQFF; clone size: .; V gene: TRBV19; D gene: TRBD2; J gene: TRBJ2-1
CDR3 DNA: TGTGCCAGCAGCCGCCCGGGACAGGTGAATGAAAAACTGTTTTTT; CDR3 protein: CASSRPGQVNEKLFF; clone size: .; V gene: TRBV5-5; D gene: TRBD1; J gene: TRBJ1-4
CDR3 DNA: TGCGCCAGCAGTGAAGGAGGGAAGCAGTATTTT; CDR3 protein: CASSEGGKQYF; clone size: .; V gene: TRBV10-2; D gene: .; J gene: TRBJ2-3
CDR3 DNA: TGTGCCAGCAGTGACCGGAGCCGCTATAATTCACCCCTCCACTTT; CDR3 protein: CASSDRSRYNSPLHF; clone size: .; V gene: TRBV6-1; D gene: .; J gene: TRBJ1-6
CDR3 DNA: TGTGCCAGCAGCGTCGTATCCTATAATTCACCCCTCCACTTT; CDR3 protein: CASSVVSYNSPLHF; clone size: once; V gene: TRBV11-3; D gene: .; J gene: TRBJ1-6
CDR3 DNA: TGTGCCAGCAGCTTAGGGCAGCAAGAGACCCAGTACTTC; CDR3 protein: CASSLGQQETQYF; clone size: .; V gene: TRBV11-3; D gene: .; J gene: TRBJ2-5
CDR3 DNA: TGTGCCAGCAGTCCTCAGGGGAGCTACGAGCAGTACTTC; CDR3 protein: CASSPQGSYEQYF; clone size: .; V gene: TRBV28; D gene: .; J gene: TRBJ2-7
CDR3 DNA: TGCAGTGCTAGTCGGGGTTATGAGCAGTTCTTC; CDR3 protein: CSASRGYEQFF; clone size: .; V gene: TRBV20-1; D gene: .; J gene: TRBJ2-1
CDR3 DNA: TGTGCCAGCAGTTTCGGGGGGAAACCCTACGAGCAGTACTTC; CDR3 protein: CASSFGGKPYEQYF; clone size: .; V gene: TRBV28; D gene: TRBD2; J gene: TRBJ2-7
CDR3 DNA: TGTGCCATCAGTGAGGGGGGGACTAGCGGGAGCTACGAGCAGTACTTC; CDR3 protein: CAISEGGTSGSYEQYF; clone size: .; V gene: TRBV10-3; D gene: TRBD2; J gene: TRBJ2-7
CDR3 DNA: TGTGCCATCTCCAGGGGGCATGGAAACACCATATATTTT; CDR3 protein: CAISRGHGNTIYF; clone size: .; V gene: TRBV19; D gene: TRBD1; J gene: TRBJ1-3
CDR3 DNA: TGTGCCAGCAGCGTTGCGAAGGGACTAAACCAGCCCCAGCATTTT; CDR3 protein: CASSVAKGLNQPQHF; clone size: .; V gene: TRBV28; D gene: .; J gene: TRBJ1-5
CDR3 DNA: TGCGCCAGCAGCCAAGACCTAGATTCTAGCACAGATACGCAGTATTTT; CDR3 protein: CASSQDLDSSTDTQYF; clone size: once; V gene: TRBV4-3; D gene: .; J gene: TRBJ2-3
CDR3 DNA: TGTGCCAGCAGCTTAGAGGAGTCCTACAATGAGCAGTTCTTC; CDR3 protein: CASSLEESYNEQFF; clone size: .; V gene: TRBV6-5; D gene: .; J gene: TRBJ2-1
CDR3 DNA: TGTGCCAGCAGCTTAGGAGGTCAGTCTAACTATGGCTACACCTTC; CDR3 protein: CASSLGGQSNYGYTF; clone size: .; V gene: TRBV7-2; D gene: .; J gene: TRBJ1-2
CDR3 DNA: TGTGCCAGCAGGGGGGGACTGAACACTGAAGCTTTCTTT; CDR3 protein: CASRGGLNTEAFF; clone size: .; V gene: TRBV11-2; D gene: .; J gene: TRBJ1-1
CDR3 DNA: TGTGCCAGCAGTCCCGGGACAGGGCGGCAGCCCCAGCATTTT; CDR3 protein: CASSPGTGRQPQHF; clone size: .; V gene: TRBV6-6; D gene: TRBD1; J gene: TRBJ1-5
CDR3 DNA: TGTGCCTTAAGCAGCGGGAGCGGCTCCTACAATGAGCAGTTCTTC; CDR3 protein: CALSSGSGSYNEQFF; clone size: .; V gene: TRBV30; D gene: TRBD2; J gene: TRBJ2-1
CDR3 DNA: TGTGCCAGCAGCTCTTCCCATAGCGGGGTAGATACGCAGTATTTT; CDR3 protein: CASSSSHSGVDTQYF; clone size: .; V gene: TRBV7-9; D gene: TRBD2; J gene: TRBJ2-3